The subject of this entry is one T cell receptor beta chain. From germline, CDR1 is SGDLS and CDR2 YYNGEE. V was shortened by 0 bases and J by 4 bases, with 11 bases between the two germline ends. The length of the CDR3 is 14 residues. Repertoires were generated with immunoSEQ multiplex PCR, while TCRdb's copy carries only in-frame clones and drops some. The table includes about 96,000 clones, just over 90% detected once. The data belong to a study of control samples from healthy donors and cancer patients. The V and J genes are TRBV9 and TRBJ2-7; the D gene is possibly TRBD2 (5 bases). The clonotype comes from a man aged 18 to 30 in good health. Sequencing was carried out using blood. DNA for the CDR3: TGTGCCAGCAGCGTAGAGGTATCGGGGTACGAGCAGTACTTC. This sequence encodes CASSVEVSGYEQYF.